Listed below are T cell receptor beta chains from one sample, sequenced in a study of shared clonotypes between healthy human individuals. Data came from immunoSEQ multiplex PCR; TCRdb stores just in-frame clones and leaves some out. The sample includes roughly 2.5 million clones, around 94% of them seen just once. The sample consisted of naive CD4+ T cells sorted from blood. All receptors derive from a man aged 18 to 30 in good health. Both conserved end residues are part of each CDR3. Each record gives: clone size, CDR3 length, J gene, V gene, D gene, CDR3 DNA, CDR3 protein. A D gene is named only where the DNA matches it firmly. Only part of the rows carry a size: once, few, many, or a class if the clone is expanded.

NA | 14 | TRBJ1-5 | TRBV7-2 | NA | TGTGCCAGCAGCGTCCAGACAGACAATCAGCCCCAGCATTTT | CASSVQTDNQPQHF
NA | 14 | TRBJ1-2 | TRBV6-5 | TRBD1 | TGTGCCAGCAGTTACTCAGGGGGCCTCTATGGCTACACCTTC | CASSYSGGLYGYTF
NA | 14 | TRBJ2-1 | TRBV5-6 | NA | TGTGCCAGCAGCTTGGGGGACCATGGGGCTGAGCAGTTCTTC | CASSLGDHGAEQFF
NA | 15 | TRBJ2-7 | TRBV5-6 | TRBD1 | TGTGCCAGCAGCTTGGGCCGGGACAGGGCGTACGAGCAGTACTTC | CASSLGRDRAYEQYF
NA | 17 | TRBJ2-2 | TRBV2 | NA | TGTGCCAGCAGTGAAGCGCTGGGAAAAAAGGGCACCGGGGAGCTGTTTTTT | CASSEALGKKGTGELFF
few | 12 | TRBJ2-7 | TRBV2 | NA | TGTGCCAGCAGTACCGCTAAGTACGAGCAGTACTTC | CASSTAKYEQYF
NA | 13 | TRBJ2-3 | TRBV10-3 | NA | TGTGCCATCAAAGGGACTAGCACAGATACGCAGTATTTT | CAIKGTSTDTQYF
NA | 15 | TRBJ2-2 | TRBV6-5 | TRBD1 | TGTGCCAGCAGGCCCGGACAGGCGGACACCGGGGAGCTGTTTTTT | CASRPGQADTGELFF
once | 15 | TRBJ1-4 | TRBV4-3 | TRBD1 | TGCGCCAGCAGCCATGGTGACAGGGGTGGTGAAAAACTGTTTTTT | CASSHGDRGGEKLFF
NA | 15 | TRBJ2-5 | TRBV5-1 | NA | TGCGCCAGCAGCCCCCCCTCGGGGACCCAAGAGACCCAGTACTTC | CASSPPSGTQETQYF
NA | 15 | TRBJ2-3 | TRBV5-4 | NA | TGTGCCAGCTTCCCCCGGGGCGGTGGGGCAGATACGCAGTATTTT | CASFPRGGGADTQYF
once | 15 | TRBJ2-3 | TRBV13 | NA | TGTGCCAGCAGCCCTCTAGGGGCGAGTAGGGATACGCAGTATTTT | CASSPLGASRDTQYF
NA | 15 | TRBJ1-2 | TRBV28 | NA | TGTGCCAGCAGTTCGTGGGGGGCCGAGGGGTATGGCTACACCTTC | CASSSWGAEGYGYTF
few | 13 | TRBJ1-2 | TRBV5-1 | NA | TGCGCCAGCAGCTTGGAGGGAGACTATGGCTACACCTTC | CASSLEGDYGYTF
few | 13 | TRBJ2-5 | TRBV2 | NA | TGTGCCAGCAGTGTGCTGGGAGGCGAGACCCAGTACTTC | CASSVLGGETQYF
NA | 13 | TRBJ1-1 | TRBV6-6 | NA | TGTGCCAGCAGTTACGGTGGGAACACTGAAGCTTTCTTT | CASSYGGNTEAFF
NA | 15 | TRBJ2-1 | TRBV5-4 | TRBD2 | TGTGCCAGCAGCGCCGGGACTAGCGGGAGGGATGAGCAGTTCTTC | CASSAGTSGRDEQFF
NA | 15 | TRBJ2-3 | TRBV5-1 | NA | TGCGCCAGCAGCTTGTTTAGGTCGGGGACAGATACGCAGTATTTT | CASSLFRSGTDTQYF
NA | 19 | TRBJ1-6 | TRBV1 | NA | TGCACCAGCAGCCAAGATCCTGACGGGGCTAGGGGTTATAATTCACCCCTCCACTTT | CTSSQDPDGARGYNSPLHF
NA | 13 | TRBJ1-1 | TRBV7-2 | NA | TGTGCCAGCAGCTCCCAACGAAACACTGAAGCTTTCTTT | CASSSQRNTEAFF
NA | 16 | TRBJ1-4 | TRBV5-8 | TRBD1 | TGTGCCAGCAGCCCTGGACAGGCCCCAACTAATGAAAAACTGTTTTTT | CASSPGQAPTNEKLFF
NA | 14 | TRBJ1-2 | TRBV15 | TRBD1 | TGTGCCACCAGCAGTCAGGGACAGGGCTATGGCTACACCTTC | CATSSQGQGYGYTF
once | 15 | TRBJ2-5 | TRBV11-2 | NA | TGTGCCAGCAGCTCCCAGACAGGCGCCGGAGAGACCCAGTACTTC | CASSSQTGAGETQYF
few | 13 | TRBJ1-1 | TRBV18 | NA | TGTGCCAGCTCACAGGGACAGAACACTGAAGCTTTCTTT | CASSQGQNTEAFF
NA | 16 | TRBJ1-1 | TRBV4-1 | NA | TGCGCCAGCAGCCAAGATGCACAGACCCTAGGGGCTGAAGCTTTCTTT | CASSQDAQTLGAEAFF
NA | 12 | TRBJ1-1 | TRBV7-9 | NA | TGTGCCAGCAGCTTACTCCGGGACGGAGCTTTCTTT | CASSLLRDGAFF
NA | 13 | TRBJ2-7 | TRBV6-1 | NA | TGTGCCAGCAGTGAAGGGGAGTCCTACGAGCAGTACTTC | CASSEGESYEQYF
NA | 16 | TRBJ2-3 | TRBV7-6 | TRBD2 | TGTGCCAGCAGCTTAGTTAGCGGGGTGGGCACAGATACGCAGTATTTT | CASSLVSGVGTDTQYF
once | 15 | TRBJ2-7 | TRBV5-1 | NA | TGCGCCAGCAGCTCCGGTGGCAGCTCCTTCTACGAGCAGTACTTC | CASSSGGSSFYEQYF
NA | 14 | TRBJ1-5 | TRBV7-2 | NA | TGTGCCAGCAGCCCCGGGTTGGGCGATCAGCCCCAGCATTTT | CASSPGLGDQPQHF
NA | 15 | TRBJ1-1 | TRBV7-9 | TRBD1 | TGTGCCAGCAGCCCTCGGGACAGCATGAACACTGAAGCTTTCTTT | CASSPRDSMNTEAFF
NA | 14 | TRBJ2-5 | TRBV18 | NA | TGTGCCAGCTCACCACGGATAAGTACAGAGACCCAGTACTTC | CASSPRISTETQYF
NA | 15 | TRBJ2-5 | TRBV5-1 | TRBD1 | TGCGCCAGCAGCGCCGGACAGGGGAAGGGGGAGACCCAGTACTTC | CASSAGQGKGETQYF
NA | 14 | TRBJ1-1 | TRBV29-1 | TRBD1 | TGCAGCGCGGAGGGGGACAGGAGGAACACTGAAGCTTTCTTT | CSAEGDRRNTEAFF
NA | 17 | TRBJ1-4 | TRBV2 | TRBD1 | TGTGCCAGCAGCAAACCGGGACAGGGAGGGGTGAATGCAAAACTGTTTTTT | CASSKPGQGGVNAKLFF
NA | 15 | TRBJ2-2 | TRBV5-1 | NA | TGCGCCAGCAGCTTGGGGGACGGGAACACCGGGGAGCTGTTTTTT | CASSLGDGNTGELFF
once | 14 | TRBJ2-7 | TRBV28 | TRBD2 | TGTGCCAGCACTCCGGCGCGGGGGGTCGACGAGCAGTACTTC | CASTPARGVDEQYF